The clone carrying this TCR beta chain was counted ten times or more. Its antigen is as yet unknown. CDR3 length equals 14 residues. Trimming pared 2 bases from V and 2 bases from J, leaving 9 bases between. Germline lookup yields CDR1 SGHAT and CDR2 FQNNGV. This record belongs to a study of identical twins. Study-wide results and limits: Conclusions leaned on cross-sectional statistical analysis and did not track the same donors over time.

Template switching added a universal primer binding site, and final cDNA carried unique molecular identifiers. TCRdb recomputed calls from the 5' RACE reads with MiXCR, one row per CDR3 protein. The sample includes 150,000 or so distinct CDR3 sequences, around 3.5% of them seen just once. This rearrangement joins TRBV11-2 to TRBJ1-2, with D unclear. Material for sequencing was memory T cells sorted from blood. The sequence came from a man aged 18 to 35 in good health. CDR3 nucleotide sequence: TGTGCCAGCAGCTTACTCCCATCCAACTATGGCTACACCTTC. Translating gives CASSLLPSNYGYTF. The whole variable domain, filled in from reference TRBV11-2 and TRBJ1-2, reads EAGVAQSPRYKIIEKRQSVAFWCNPISGHATLYWYQQILGQGPKLLIQFQNNGVVDDSQLPKDRFSAERLKGVDSTLKIQPAKLEDSAVYLCASSLLPSNYGYTFGSGTRLTVV.